This record concerns one TCR beta chain sequence. Other nucleotide sequences in the sample specify the same CDR3. The sample is drawn from a study of OX40 agonist ivuxolimab in advanced cancers. Trimming cost V 1 base and J 0 bases, with 3 bases left between them. This CDR3 comprises 13 residues. The germline V gene encodes CDR1 SGHRS and CDR2 YFSETQ. Sequencing used immunoSEQ multiplex PCR; TCRdb keeps in-frame clones, though not all of them. The data contain some 90,000 clones, approximately 87% of them singletons. Sequenced material: CD4+ or CD8+ T cells sorted from blood, taken in a trial of the OX40 agonist ivuxolimab. This clonotype was obtained from an adult with an advanced solid tumor such as melanoma, head and neck, liver or kidney cancer. The chain carries TRBV5-1 and TRBJ2-3; no reliable D call. The CDR3 DNA reads TGCGCCAGCAGCTTGCCGAGCACAGATACGCAGTATTTT. Translation: CASSLPSTDTQYF.